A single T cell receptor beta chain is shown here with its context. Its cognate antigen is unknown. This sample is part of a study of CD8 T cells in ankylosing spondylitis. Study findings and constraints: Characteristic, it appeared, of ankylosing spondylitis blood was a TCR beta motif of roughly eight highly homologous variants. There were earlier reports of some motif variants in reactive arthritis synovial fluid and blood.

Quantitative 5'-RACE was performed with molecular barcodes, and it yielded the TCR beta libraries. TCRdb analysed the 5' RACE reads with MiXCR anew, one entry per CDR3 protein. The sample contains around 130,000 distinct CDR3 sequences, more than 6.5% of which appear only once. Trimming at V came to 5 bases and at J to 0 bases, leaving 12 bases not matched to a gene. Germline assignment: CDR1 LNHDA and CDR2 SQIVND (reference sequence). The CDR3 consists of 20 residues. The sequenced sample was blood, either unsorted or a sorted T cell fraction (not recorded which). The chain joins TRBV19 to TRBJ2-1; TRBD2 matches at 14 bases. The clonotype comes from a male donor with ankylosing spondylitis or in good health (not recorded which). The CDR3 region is CASSVTSGLAGGSSYNEQFF. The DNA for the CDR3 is TGTGCCAGTAGTGTAACCTCAGGACTAGCGGGAGGTAGCTCCTACAATGAGCAGTTCTTC.